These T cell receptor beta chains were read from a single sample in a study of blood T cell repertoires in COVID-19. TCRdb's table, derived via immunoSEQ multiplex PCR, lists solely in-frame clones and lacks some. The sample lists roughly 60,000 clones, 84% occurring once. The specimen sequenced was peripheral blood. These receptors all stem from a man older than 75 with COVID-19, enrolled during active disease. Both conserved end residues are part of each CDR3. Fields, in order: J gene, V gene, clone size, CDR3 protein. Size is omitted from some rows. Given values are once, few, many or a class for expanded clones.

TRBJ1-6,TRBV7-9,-,CASSLQNSPLHF
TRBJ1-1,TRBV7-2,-,CASSLMNTEAFF
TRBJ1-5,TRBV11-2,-,CASSSARGYSNQPQHF
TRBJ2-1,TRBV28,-,CATMGQGSYNEQFF
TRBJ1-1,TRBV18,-,CASSPGQLQNTEAFF
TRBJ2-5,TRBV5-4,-,CASSLALGTYQETQYF
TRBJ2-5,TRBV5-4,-,CASSSRGTEETQYF
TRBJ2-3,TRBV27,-,CASSLGAGGGTDTQYF
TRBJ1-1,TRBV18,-,CASSPRTGPTEAFF
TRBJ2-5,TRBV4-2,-,CASSQEVAGAPGETQYF
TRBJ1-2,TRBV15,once,CATSRDLTGNYGYTF
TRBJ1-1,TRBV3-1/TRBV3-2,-,CASSQWANTEAFF
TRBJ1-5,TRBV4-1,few,CASSQDAGGGGNQPQHF
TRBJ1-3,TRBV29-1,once,CSVLTAQSGGNTIYF
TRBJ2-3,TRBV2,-,CASRGAESTDTQYF
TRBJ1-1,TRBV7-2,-,CASSSRGANTEAFF
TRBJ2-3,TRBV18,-,CASSPSGFTDTQYF
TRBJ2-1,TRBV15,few,CATSSGTAYNEQFF
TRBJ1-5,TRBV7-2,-,CASSFFNQPQHF
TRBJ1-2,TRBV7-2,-,CASSLDPGQRVNYGYTF
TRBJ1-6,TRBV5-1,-,CASRTVGTGYSPLHF
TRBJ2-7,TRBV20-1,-,CSRGQGDEQYF
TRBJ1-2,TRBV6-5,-,CASSYGRGNYGYTF
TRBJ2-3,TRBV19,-,CASSIGAHDTQYF
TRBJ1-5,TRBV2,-,CARGAQGSSNQPQHF
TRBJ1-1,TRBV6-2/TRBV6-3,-,CASSLGDRDLTEAFF
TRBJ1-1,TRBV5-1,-,CASSLGETGNTEAFF
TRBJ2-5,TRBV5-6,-,CASSPTGLQETQYF
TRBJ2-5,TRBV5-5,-,CASSLAPGETQYF
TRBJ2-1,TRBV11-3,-,CASSLDAPERGGNEQFF
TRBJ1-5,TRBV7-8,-,CASSLAGDNQPQHF
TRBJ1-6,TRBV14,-,CASSPRLHGGSPLHF
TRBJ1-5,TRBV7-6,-,CASSHPGEAQHF
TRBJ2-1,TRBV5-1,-,CASSLAGTGGNEQFF
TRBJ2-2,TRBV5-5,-,CASSFDRGWTGELFF
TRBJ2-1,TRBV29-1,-,CSVTGTGGGDNEQFF
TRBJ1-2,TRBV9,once,CASRSPNQGGYGYTF
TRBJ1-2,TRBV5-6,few,CASSFVQNYGYTF
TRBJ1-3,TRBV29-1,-,CSVGQGTGNTIYF
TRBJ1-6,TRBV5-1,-,CASSLTDNSPLHF
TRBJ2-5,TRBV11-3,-,CASSLSGGASRETQYF